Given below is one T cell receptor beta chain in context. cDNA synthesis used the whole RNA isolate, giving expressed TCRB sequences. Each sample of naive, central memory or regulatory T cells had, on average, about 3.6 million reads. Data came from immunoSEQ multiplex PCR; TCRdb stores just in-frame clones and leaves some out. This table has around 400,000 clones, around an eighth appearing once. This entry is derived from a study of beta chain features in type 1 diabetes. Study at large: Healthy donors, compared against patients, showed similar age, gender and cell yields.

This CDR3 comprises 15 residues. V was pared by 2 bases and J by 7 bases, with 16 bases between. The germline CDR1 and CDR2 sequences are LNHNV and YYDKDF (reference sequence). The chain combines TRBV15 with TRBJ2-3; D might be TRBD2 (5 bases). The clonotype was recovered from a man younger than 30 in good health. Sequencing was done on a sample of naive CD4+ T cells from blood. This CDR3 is CATSRPTDWGNTQYF. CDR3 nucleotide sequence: TGTGCCACCAGCAGACCGACGGACTGGGGAAATACGCAGTATTTT.